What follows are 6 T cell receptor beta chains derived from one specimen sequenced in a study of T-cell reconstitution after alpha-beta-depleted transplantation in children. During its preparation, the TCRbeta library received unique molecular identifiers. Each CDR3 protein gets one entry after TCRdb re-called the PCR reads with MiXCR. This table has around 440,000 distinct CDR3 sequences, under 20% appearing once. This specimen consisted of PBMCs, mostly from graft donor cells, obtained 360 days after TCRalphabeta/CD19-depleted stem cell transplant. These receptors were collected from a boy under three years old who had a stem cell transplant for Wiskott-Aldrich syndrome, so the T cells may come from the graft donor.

The CDR3 DNA sequence: TGCAGTGCTAGAGCCTCGACAGGGGCAAGGCAGTACTTC. This translates into CSARASTGARQYF. This sequence joins TRBV20-1 and TRBJ2-7; 8 nucleotides match TRBD1. The CDR3 loop spans 13 amino acids. Germline values: CDR1 DFQATT, CDR2 SNEGSKA (reference sequence). After removal of 1 base from V and 9 bases from J, the junction contained 8 bases not matched to a gene.

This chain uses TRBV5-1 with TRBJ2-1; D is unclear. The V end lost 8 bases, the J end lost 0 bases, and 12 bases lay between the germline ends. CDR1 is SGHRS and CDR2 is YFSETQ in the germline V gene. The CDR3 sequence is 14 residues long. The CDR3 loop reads CASQGRFSYNEQFF. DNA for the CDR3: TGCGCCAGTCAAGGGCGGTTCTCCTACAATGAGCAGTTCTTC.

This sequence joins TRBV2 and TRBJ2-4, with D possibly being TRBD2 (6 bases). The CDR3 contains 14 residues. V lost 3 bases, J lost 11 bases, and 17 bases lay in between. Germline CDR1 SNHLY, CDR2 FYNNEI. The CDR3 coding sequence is TGTGCCAGCAGTGATAGAGCGGGTGGTGATGTTCAGTACTTC. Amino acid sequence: CASSDRAGGDVQYF.

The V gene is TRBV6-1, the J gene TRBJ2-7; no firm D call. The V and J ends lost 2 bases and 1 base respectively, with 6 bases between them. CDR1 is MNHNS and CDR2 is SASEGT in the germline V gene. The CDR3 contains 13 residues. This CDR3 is CASSERKSYEQYF. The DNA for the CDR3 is TGTGCCAGCAGTGAACGCAAATCCTACGAGCAGTACTTC.

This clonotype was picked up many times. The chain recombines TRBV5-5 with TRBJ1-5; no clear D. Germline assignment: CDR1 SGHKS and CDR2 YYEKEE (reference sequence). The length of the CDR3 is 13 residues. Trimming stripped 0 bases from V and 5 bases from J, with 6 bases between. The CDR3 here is CASSLGLDQPQHF. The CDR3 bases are TGTGCCAGCAGCTTGGGCCTCGATCAGCCCCAGCATTTT.

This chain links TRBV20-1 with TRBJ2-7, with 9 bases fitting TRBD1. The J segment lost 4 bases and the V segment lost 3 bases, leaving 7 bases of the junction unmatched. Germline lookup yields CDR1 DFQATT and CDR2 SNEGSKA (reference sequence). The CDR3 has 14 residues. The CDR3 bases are TGCAGTGCTAGGATCGACAGGGGGTTATACGAGCAGTACTTC. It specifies CSARIDRGLYEQYF.